A single sample gave rise to the 24 T cell receptor beta chains below, sequenced in a study of control samples from healthy donors and cancer patients. TCRdb's copy holds only in-frame clones and misses some; the assay was immunoSEQ multiplex PCR. The sample holds some 170,000 clones, 96% seen once. Sequencing was carried out using blood. These receptors originate from a woman aged 25 to 39 in good health.

J is TRBJ2-2 and V is TRBV6-5, with D perhaps given as TRBD1 or TRBD2 (6 bases each). The length of the CDR3 is 15 residues. Trimming shortened V by 6 bases and J by 1 base, and 12 bases separated the two germline ends. Germline V gene sequence: CDR1 MNHEY, CDR2 SVGAGI. CDR3 sequence: CASRWGAVNTGELFF. For the CDR3, the DNA is TGTGCCAGCAGGTGGGGGGCTGTGAACACCGGGGAGCTGTTTTTT.

This sequence joins TRBV5-1 and TRBJ2-7, with 8 bases aligning to TRBD1. Germline trimming cut 4 bases from V and 6 bases from J; bases unmatched to any gene: 6. The germline V gene encodes CDR1 SGHRS and CDR2 YFSETQ. The CDR3 spans 13 residues. CDR3 sequence (DNA): TGCGCCAGCAGCCCGGACAGGGCGGGCGAGCAGTACTTC. Amino acids: CASSPDRAGEQYF.

The chain uses TRBV6-5 and TRBJ1-5; perhaps TRBD1 as D (5 bases). Germline V gene lookup returns CDR1 MNHEY and CDR2 SVGAGI. The CDR3 contains 15 residues. Trimming removed 5 bases at V and 4 bases at J, with 15 bases between. DNA for the CDR3: TGTGCCAGCAGTCCCCTGGACATGAGTAATCAGCCCCAGCATTTT. It specifies CASSPLDMSNQPQHF.

The chain recombines TRBV6-5 with TRBJ2-3; 9 bases are shared with TRBD2. Germline V lookup: CDR1 MNHEY, CDR2 SVGAGI. CDR3 length equals 15 residues. The V gene end was trimmed by 6 bases and the J gene end by 5 bases; junction bases not matched to a gene: 9. CDR3 DNA: TGTGCCAGCAGAATCCTAGCGGGAACGGTAGATACGCAGTATTTT. Protein: CASRILAGTVDTQYF.

V is TRBV6-5 and J is TRBJ1-6; maybe TRBD1 (5 bases). Germline V gene sequence: CDR1 MNHEY, CDR2 SVGAGI. The CDR3 contains 16 residues. Trimming removed 4 bases from V and 3 bases from J, with 13 bases in between. CDR3 nucleotides: TGTGCCAGCAGTTGGGGCAGCTCTTTCTATAATTCACCCCTCCACTTT. This codes for CASSWGSSFYNSPLHF.

The CDR3 sequence is CASSLLLSTNEKLFF. CDR3 coding DNA: TGTGCCAGCAGCTTACTTCTTTCAACTAATGAAAAACTGTTTTTT. The V and J genes are TRBV7-9 and TRBJ1-4, with unresolved D. The CDR3 sequence is 15 residues long. Germline values: CDR1 SEHNR, CDR2 FQNEAQ (reference sequence). V lost 2 bases and J 0 bases, leaving 7 bases between the germline ends.

The chain recombines TRBV5-1 with TRBJ2-7; 10 positions agree with TRBD2. Germline CDR1 and CDR2: SGHRS and YFSETQ. The CDR3 has 16 amino acids. V shed 4 bases, J shed 3 bases, and the junction held 10 bases outside the gene matches. This CDR3 reads CASSPTRTSGLYEQYF. CDR3 nucleotides: TGCGCCAGCAGCCCTACAAGGACTAGCGGCCTCTACGAGCAGTACTTC.

This clone was found once. V gene TRBV19 combines with J gene TRBJ2-3; D remains unclear. Germline values: CDR1 LNHDA, CDR2 SQIVND (reference sequence). V lost 0 bases and J lost 9, with 10 bases in between. There are 13 residues in the CDR3. CDR3 sequence: CASSIDLLNTQYF. The CDR3 bases are TGTGCCAGTAGTATAGATTTACTGAACACGCAGTATTTT.

The chain is built from TRBV4-2 and TRBJ1-5; D is possibly TRBD1 (6 bases). This CDR3 region has 18 residues. Germline lookup yields CDR1 LGHNA and CDR2 YNFKEQ. Trimming removed 1 base at V and 0 bases at J, with 16 bases between. In DNA, the CDR3 is TGTGCCAGCAGCCAAGGGGACACAGAGCTCTATAGCAATCAGCCCCAGCATTTT. It is translated as CASSQGDTELYSNQPQHF.

Of note for this clone: A junction end diverges from the germline sequence, so it may reflect a read error. For the CDR3, the DNA is TGTGCCAGCAGGGGGACTTCGGACAGGGTGGCCTTC. It yields the protein CASRGTSDRVAF. The chain combines TRBV7-9 with TRBJ1-2, with 8 bases identical to TRBD1. In germline, CDR1 is SEHNR, CDR2 FQNEAQ (reference sequence). The CDR3 sequence is 12 residues long.

The chain recombines TRBV5-1 with TRBJ1-2; D gene uncertain. The germline CDR1 and CDR2 sequences are SGHRS and YFSETQ. CDR3 length: 14 residues. V was pared by 3 bases and J by 7 bases, with 16 bases between. The CDR3 is CASSSPEASVGYTF. The CDR3 nucleotides read TGCGCCAGCAGCTCCCCGGAGGCCTCGGTTGGCTACACCTTC. Supplemented by reference TRBV5-1 and TRBJ1-2, the full variable domain reads KAGVTQTPRYLIKTRGQQVTLSCSPISGHRSVSWYQQTPGQGLQFLFEYFSETQRNKGNFPGRFSGRQFSNSRSEMNVSTLELGDSALYLCASSSPEASVGYTFGSGTRLTVV.

This chain connects TRBV4-1 to TRBJ2-7, with TRBD2 as a possible D gene (5 bases). CDR1 and CDR2 (germline): MGHRA, YSYEKL. The CDR3 sequence is 15 residues long. The V end was cut by 0 bases, the J end by 3 bases, with 12 bases between. The CDR3 DNA is TGCGCCAGCAGCCAAGATGAAGCGGAACACTACGAGCAGTACTTC. As protein: CASSQDEAEHYEQYF.

The J gene is TRBJ2-1, the V gene TRBV7-6; D is undetermined. V gave up 2 bases and J gave up 0 bases, with 11 bases separating them. The germline gives CDR1 SGHVS, CDR2 FNYEAQ. The length of the CDR3 is 16 residues. The DNA of the CDR3 is TGTGCCAGCAGCTTACGTCGAAGCGACTCCTACAATGAGCAGTTCTTC. Translating gives CASSLRRSDSYNEQFF.

The chain employs TRBV28 and TRBJ2-1; no clear D gene. CDR3 length equals 14 residues. Trimming removed 3 bases at V and 1 base at J, with 7 bases between. CDR1 and CDR2 from the germline V gene are MDHEN and SYDVKM. This chain's CDR3 is CASSFPASYNEQFF. The DNA of the CDR3 is TGTGCCAGCAGTTTCCCGGCTTCCTACAATGAGCAGTTCTTC.

As to this clone: The junction departs from germline at one end; a sequencing error may be responsible. V usage is TRBV6-6 and J usage is TRBJ2-6; D remains unclear. Germline V gene lookup returns CDR1 MNHNY and CDR2 SVGAGI (reference sequence). The CDR3 consists of 16 residues. For the CDR3, the DNA is TGTGCCAGCAGTGACTCCAGGCGCTCTGGGGCCAACGTCCTGACTTTC. This codes for CASSDSRRSGANVLTF.

V and J are TRBV27 and TRBJ2-1; maybe TRBD1 (5 bases). The CDR3 has 16 residues. V was pared by 5 bases and J by 7 bases, with 21 bases between. The V gene's germline CDR1 is MNHEY and CDR2 SMNVEV (reference sequence). CDR3 loop: CASSLRIRAGPNEQFF. The CDR3 region has the DNA TGTGCCAGCAGTCTCAGGATTAGGGCAGGGCCTAATGAGCAGTTCTTC.

This chain links TRBV7-8 with TRBJ2-2; D may correspond to TRBD1 or TRBD2 (5 bases each). V shed 3 bases and J shed 5 bases, with 10 bases lying between them. The CDR3 is 14 residues long. Germline CDR1 reads SGHVS; CDR2 reads FQNEAQ. The CDR3 sequence is CASSLKGPTGELFF. CDR3 nucleotides: TGTGCCAGCAGCTTGAAGGGACCTACCGGGGAGCTGTTTTTT.

The chain recombines TRBV19 with TRBJ1-5; D remains ambiguous. The germline gives CDR1 LNHDA, CDR2 SQIVND (reference sequence). V shed 6 bases and J shed 0 bases, with 9 bases lying between them. CDR3 size: 14 residues. The CDR3 sequence is CASREYTSNQPQHF. The CDR3 DNA is TGTGCCAGTAGGGAGTACACTAGCAATCAGCCCCAGCATTTT.

The chain is built from TRBV5-1 and TRBJ1-6, with D maybe TRBD1 (6 bases). CDR3 length equals 14 residues. The germline V and J ends were trimmed by 4 bases and 9 bases, with 14 bases remaining between them. The V gene's germline CDR1 is SGHRS and CDR2 YFSETQ. The CDR3 loop is CASSPTGKGSPLHF. The CDR3 DNA is TGCGCCAGCAGCCCTACAGGGAAAGGTTCACCCCTCCACTTT.

This chain joins TRBV6-4 and TRBJ1-6; D not certain. The ends were cut back, 3 bases at V and 10 bases at J, with 13 bases in the middle. This CDR3 contains 14 residues. Germline assignment: CDR1 MRHNA and CDR2 SNTAGT. CDR3 nucleotides: TGTGCCAGCAGTGAGGGCGAGGGTTCGTCACCCCTCCACTTT. Protein: CASSEGEGSSPLHF.

This chain links TRBV28 with TRBJ2-1; the match to TRBD1 covers 7 bases. The CDR3 spans 12 residues. Germline-derived CDR1 and CDR2 are MDHEN and SYDVKM. V gave up 9 bases and J gave up 7 bases; unmatched junction bases: 6. The CDR3 loop is CASFNRGNEQFF. CDR3 bases: TGTGCCAGTTTCAACAGGGGTAATGAGCAGTTCTTC. Using reference TRBV28 and TRBJ2-1 for the parts outside the CDR3, the full variable domain is DVKVTQSSRYLVKRTGEKVFLECVQDMDHENMFWYRQDPGLGLRLIYFSYDVKMKEKGDIPEGYSVSREKKERFSLILESASTNQTSMYLCASFNRGNEQFFGPGTRLTVL.

The chain is built from TRBV6-5 and TRBJ2-7; maybe TRBD2 (6 bases). Germline V lookup: CDR1 MNHEY, CDR2 SVGAGI. Trimming shortened V by 6 bases and J by 6 bases, and 12 bases separated the two germline ends. The CDR3 is 12 residues long. The CDR3 region has the DNA TGTGCCAGCAGCCTTTTCGGGGGCGAGCAGTACTTC. Amino acids: CASSLFGGEQYF.

The chain joins TRBV20-1 to TRBJ1-2, with D unresolved. CDR3 length equals 11 residues. Trimming removed 4 bases at V and 8 bases at J, with 11 bases between. The germline V gene encodes CDR1 DFQATT and CDR2 SNEGSKA (reference sequence). The DNA for the CDR3 is TGCAGTGCTAAGGGCCCAGGCGGCTACACCTTC. Residues: CSAKGPGGYTF.

CDR3 amino acids: CASSDRDQWGELFF. The CDR3 DNA is TGTGCCAGTAGCGACAGGGATCAGTGGGGGGAGCTGTTTTTT. This rearrangement joins TRBV19 to TRBJ2-2, with 7 positions matching TRBD1. In germline, CDR1 is LNHDA, CDR2 SQIVND (reference sequence). CDR3 length: 14 amino acids. The junction had 9 bases not matched to a gene; V was cut back by 6 bases and J by 8 bases.